This TCR beta chain was profiled in a study of control samples from healthy donors and cancer patients (dated by TCRdb to the early 2020s). The receptor library was made with the immunoSEQ multiplex PCR assay. Not all clones reach the TCRdb copy of this immuneACCESS table, which keeps in-frame sequences only. Checked studies attribute under half of the gap to unresolved V genes and leave the rest unexplained. Present in this sample are approximately 100,000 clones, approximately 84% of which were seen just once. Roughly 40% of the sample lies in the top ten. The CDR3 goes from the cysteine to the phenylalanine over 13 residues. The CDR3 DNA has 39 bases and is translated from base 1. Trimming at the junction amounts to 5 bases on V and 10 bases on J, and the germline ends lie 14 bases apart. Looking up the germline V gene yields CDR1 KGHDR and CDR2 SFDVKD. As concerns this clone: The antigen this receptor binds is unknown. No base quality values were provided; no much bigger clone lies one nucleotide off.

Recombination joined TRBV24-1 with TRBJ2-1, with no reliable assignment of the D segment. The sequenced material came from PBMCs. The receptor was isolated from a man in his sixties or seventies with lung cancer. The nucleotides read TGTGCCACCAGTGGTACCCTAAAGGACGAGCAGTTCTTC. This is translated as CATSGTLKDEQFF.